A selection of T cell receptor beta chains follows, all from one sample in a study of regulatory T cells in long-lasting Graves disease. TCRdb itself ran the multiplex PCR reads through MiXCR, one entry per CDR3 protein. The sample includes 450,000 to 650,000 distinct CDR3 sequences, about 15% seen only once; the top ten take just under 25%. This sample was shared with a second study, whose subject was T cells in Graves' hyperthyroidism and ophthalmopathy.

Sequencing used peripheral blood mononuclear cells (PBMCs), obtained at new diagnosis, from a patient treated with antithyroid drugs. The receptors originated from a woman aged 35-65 years with Graves disease. The CDR3 runs from the conserved cysteine through the conserved F or W. D genes are given only for firm matches. For some rows the clone size is stated as once, few or many, or as a class when expanded; others skip it.

V gene: TRBV20-1; clone size: .; D gene: .; J gene: TRBJ1-2; CDR3 DNA: TGCAGTGTCGGGACACCCGGATACTATGGCTACACCTTC; CDR3 protein: CSVGTPGYYGYTF
V gene: TRBV6-2/TRBV6-3; clone size: few; D gene: .; J gene: TRBJ2-1; CDR3 DNA: TGTGCCACCTTCTCCTACAATGAGCAGTTCTTC; CDR3 protein: CATFSYNEQFF
V gene: TRBV20-1; clone size: many; D gene: .; J gene: TRBJ2-3; CDR3 DNA: TGCAGTGCTGGGGCGACAGGTCGGCGGACAGATACGCAGTATTTT; CDR3 protein: CSAGATGRRTDTQYF
V gene: TRBV9; clone size: many; D gene: .; J gene: TRBJ1-5; CDR3 DNA: TGTGCCAGCAGCACGGGCGACCCCAGTCAGCCCCAGCATTTT; CDR3 protein: CASSTGDPSQPQHF
V gene: TRBV15; clone size: few; D gene: .; J gene: TRBJ1-5; CDR3 DNA: TGTGCCACCAGCAGGAACAGAGATCAGCCCCAGCATTTT; CDR3 protein: CATSRNRDQPQHF
V gene: TRBV12-3/TRBV12-4; clone size: many; D gene: .; J gene: TRBJ1-1; CDR3 DNA: TGTGCCAGCAGTTTAACTGGGGGGCACACTGAAGCTTTCTTT; CDR3 protein: CASSLTGGHTEAFF
V gene: TRBV27; clone size: .; D gene: TRBD1; J gene: TRBJ1-1; CDR3 DNA: TGTGCCAGCAGTTTATCGCAGGGGGCGACGAACACTGAAGCTTTCTTT; CDR3 protein: CASSLSQGATNTEAFF
V gene: TRBV6-1; clone size: .; D gene: .; J gene: TRBJ1-1; CDR3 DNA: TGTGCCAGCAGTGAATTTGGGGGACGGCGCACTGAGGGGACTGAAGCTTTCTTT; CDR3 protein: CASSEFGGRRTEGTEAFF
V gene: TRBV3-1; clone size: .; D gene: .; J gene: TRBJ1-6; CDR3 DNA: TGTGCCAGCAGCCAAGTTGTCGGTTGGAAAAATTCACCCCTCCACTTT; CDR3 protein: CASSQVVGWKNSPLHF
V gene: TRBV20-1; clone size: many; D gene: .; J gene: TRBJ2-7; CDR3 DNA: TGCAGTGCTAGTTCCCAGTACTCCTACGAGCAGTACTTC; CDR3 protein: CSASSQYSYEQYF
V gene: TRBV7-8; clone size: .; D gene: .; J gene: TRBJ2-1; CDR3 DNA: TGTGCCAGCAGGAACAGTTTTATGGACAATGAGCAGTTCTTC; CDR3 protein: CASRNSFMDNEQFF
V gene: TRBV2; clone size: many; D gene: TRBD1; J gene: TRBJ2-2; CDR3 DNA: TGTGCCAGCAGTGAGGGGACAGAGGTGACCGGGGAGCTGTTTTTT; CDR3 protein: CASSEGTEVTGELFF
V gene: TRBV19; clone size: few; D gene: .; J gene: TRBJ1-1; CDR3 DNA: TGTGCCAGTAGTCTATGGGGAAAACCTGAAGCTTTCTTT; CDR3 protein: CASSLWGKPEAFF
V gene: TRBV3-1; clone size: many; D gene: TRBD1; J gene: TRBJ2-7; CDR3 DNA: TGTGCCAGCAGCCAAGGAGACAGGGCCTACGAGCAGTACTTC; CDR3 protein: CASSQGDRAYEQYF
V gene: TRBV15; clone size: many; D gene: .; J gene: TRBJ1-1; CDR3 DNA: TGTGCCCCAAAGAGCGGACGATGCACTGAAGCTTTCTTT; CDR3 protein: CAPKSGRCTEAFF
V gene: TRBV20-1; clone size: many; D gene: TRBD1; J gene: TRBJ1-1; CDR3 DNA: TGCAGTGCCGCCCGGGACAGGAACACTGAAGCTTTCTTT; CDR3 protein: CSAARDRNTEAFF
V gene: TRBV28; clone size: .; D gene: .; J gene: TRBJ1-5; CDR3 DNA: TGTGCCAGCAGTTTTGGGCAGGGGATTCAGCCCCAGCATTTT; CDR3 protein: CASSFGQGIQPQHF
V gene: TRBV5-4; clone size: .; D gene: TRBD1; J gene: TRBJ2-3; CDR3 DNA: TGTGCCAGCAGCTTGGAGACGGGACAGGGTTATGATACGCAGTATTTT; CDR3 protein: CASSLETGQGYDTQYF
V gene: TRBV7-9; clone size: many; D gene: .; J gene: TRBJ2-3; CDR3 DNA: TGTGCCAGCAGCCCCACCGGCACATTCTTAGATACGCAGTATTTT; CDR3 protein: CASSPTGTFLDTQYF
V gene: TRBV4-1; clone size: .; D gene: .; J gene: TRBJ2-5; CDR3 DNA: TGCGCCAGCAGCCGGGCCGCTATCGAGACCCAGTACTTC; CDR3 protein: CASSRAAIETQYF
V gene: TRBV13; clone size: .; D gene: TRBD2; J gene: TRBJ2-7; CDR3 DNA: TGTGCCAGCAGCTTATCCGAGACTAGCGGTTACGAGCAGTACTTC; CDR3 protein: CASSLSETSGYEQYF
V gene: TRBV20-1; clone size: many; D gene: .; J gene: TRBJ1-6; CDR3 DNA: TGCAGTGCTAGCCGGGATAATAATTCACCCCTCCACTTT; CDR3 protein: CSASRDNNSPLHF
V gene: TRBV6-2/TRBV6-3; clone size: many; D gene: .; J gene: TRBJ1-1; CDR3 DNA: TGTGCCAGCAGTTACTCCCCGGGCAGGGGCACTGAAGCTTTCTTT; CDR3 protein: CASSYSPGRGTEAFF
V gene: TRBV3-1; clone size: few; D gene: .; J gene: TRBJ1-1; CDR3 DNA: TGTGCCAGCAGCCAAGGGGCCCTAATTAGTGAAGCTTTCTTT; CDR3 protein: CASSQGALISEAFF
V gene: TRBV28; clone size: .; D gene: TRBD2; J gene: TRBJ2-2; CDR3 DNA: TGTGCCAGCGGAAACCTAGCGGGGTACACCGGGGAGCTGTTTTTT; CDR3 protein: CASGNLAGYTGELFF
V gene: TRBV12-3/TRBV12-4; clone size: .; D gene: .; J gene: TRBJ1-1; CDR3 DNA: TGTGCCAGCAGTTCTCCCCAGGGTTGGACTGAAGCTTTCTTT; CDR3 protein: CASSSPQGWTEAFF
V gene: TRBV2; clone size: many; D gene: .; J gene: TRBJ2-7; CDR3 DNA: TGTGCCAGCAGTGCCCTCCTACAAGGGAACTCCTACGAGCAGTACTTC; CDR3 protein: CASSALLQGNSYEQYF
V gene: TRBV12-5; clone size: many; D gene: TRBD2; J gene: TRBJ2-1; CDR3 DNA: TGTGCTAGTGGCCCCTACGGGGGGGCGTACAATGAGCAGTTCTTC; CDR3 protein: CASGPYGGAYNEQFF
V gene: TRBV2; clone size: many; D gene: .; J gene: TRBJ1-5; CDR3 DNA: TGTGCCAGCAGTGGGGACGGAAATCAGCCCCAGCATTTT; CDR3 protein: CASSGDGNQPQHF
V gene: TRBV28; clone size: many; D gene: .; J gene: TRBJ2-6; CDR3 DNA: TGTGCCAGCAGTTTATTCGGCTCTGGGGCCAACGTCCTGACTTTC; CDR3 protein: CASSLFGSGANVLTF
V gene: TRBV29-1; clone size: few; D gene: .; J gene: TRBJ1-2; CDR3 DNA: TGCAGCGTTGAGAGAGGGTTGACTGGTGGCTACACCTTC; CDR3 protein: CSVERGLTGGYTF
V gene: TRBV6-1; clone size: many; D gene: TRBD1; J gene: TRBJ2-2; CDR3 DNA: TGTGCCAGCCTAGACAGGGCCGACACCGGGGAGCTGTTTTTT; CDR3 protein: CASLDRADTGELFF
V gene: TRBV5-1; clone size: many; D gene: .; J gene: TRBJ2-1; CDR3 DNA: TGCGCCAGCAGCCTCCTTAGTTCCAATGAGCAGTTCTTC; CDR3 protein: CASSLLSSNEQFF
V gene: TRBV6-1; clone size: many; D gene: TRBD1; J gene: TRBJ1-2; CDR3 DNA: TGTGCCAGCACCCTTGGACAGGGGAGGATTTATGGCTACACCTTC; CDR3 protein: CASTLGQGRIYGYTF
V gene: TRBV27; clone size: many; D gene: .; J gene: TRBJ2-1; CDR3 DNA: TGTGCCAGCAGTTTGAGCGGAGCCCACAATGAGCAGTTCTTC; CDR3 protein: CASSLSGAHNEQFF
V gene: TRBV7-9; clone size: .; D gene: .; J gene: TRBJ2-7; CDR3 DNA: TGTGCCAGCAGCCGGGGGACAGTCTCCTACGAGCAGTACTTC; CDR3 protein: CASSRGTVSYEQYF
V gene: TRBV11-2; clone size: many; D gene: .; J gene: TRBJ2-5; CDR3 DNA: TGTGCCAGCAGCCTCTTCGGGGAGACCCAGTACTTC; CDR3 protein: CASSLFGETQYF
V gene: TRBV2; clone size: many; D gene: TRBD1; J gene: TRBJ2-1; CDR3 DNA: TGTGCCAGCACCCCCGGACAGGGGTTAGGCAATGAGCAGTTCTTC; CDR3 protein: CASTPGQGLGNEQFF